Listed below are T cell receptor beta chains from one sample, sequenced in a study of cytomegalovirus exposure and HLA in healthy donors. Method: immunoSEQ multiplex PCR; TCRdb's copy keeps in-frame clones and lacks some. The sample contains roughly 60,000 clones, 96% of which appear only once. Sequenced sample: PBMCs. These receptors were taken from a woman younger than 35 in good health and CMV-seronegative. Each CDR3 is given with its conserved first and last residue. Fields, in order: D gene, J gene, V gene, clone size, CDR3 protein, CDR3 DNA. D genes are given only for firm matches. Expanded clones get a size class; other rows say once, few or many, or leave the size out.

d_call: NA; j_call: TRBJ1-1; v_call: TRBV6-5; clone_size: NA; cdr3_aa: CATLSGGNTEAFF; cdr3_nt: TGTGCCACCCTCTCGGGGGGGAACACTGAAGCTTTCTTT
d_call: NA; j_call: TRBJ2-3; v_call: TRBV9; clone_size: NA; cdr3_aa: CASSPQGGGSTDTQYF; cdr3_nt: TGTGCCAGCAGCCCCCAAGGGGGGGGGAGCACAGATACGCAGTATTTT
d_call: NA; j_call: TRBJ1-3; v_call: TRBV30; clone_size: NA; cdr3_aa: CAWNQGSGNTIYF; cdr3_nt: TGTGCCTGGAATCAGGGCTCTGGAAACACCATATATTTT
d_call: NA; j_call: TRBJ1-1; v_call: TRBV7-2; clone_size: NA; cdr3_aa: CASSLQYYTEAFF; cdr3_nt: TGTGCCAGCAGCTTACAATACTACACTGAAGCTTTCTTT
d_call: TRBD1; j_call: TRBJ1-5; v_call: TRBV23-1; clone_size: NA; cdr3_aa: CASSQGTGPNQPQHF; cdr3_nt: TGCGCCAGCAGTCAAGGGACAGGACCAAATCAGCCCCAGCATTTT
d_call: NA; j_call: TRBJ2-1; v_call: TRBV7-3; clone_size: NA; cdr3_aa: CASSLIAGYEQFF; cdr3_nt: TGTGCCAGCAGCTTAATTGCGGGGTATGAGCAGTTCTTC
d_call: TRBD1; j_call: TRBJ2-1; v_call: TRBV29-1; clone_size: NA; cdr3_aa: CSVESDRGHYNEQFF; cdr3_nt: TGCAGCGTTGAGTCAGACAGGGGGCACTACAATGAGCAGTTCTTC
d_call: NA; j_call: TRBJ2-7; v_call: TRBV27; clone_size: once; cdr3_aa: CATWPLAGSSYEQYF; cdr3_nt: TGTGCCACCTGGCCTTTGGCGGGCAGCTCCTACGAGCAGTACTTC
d_call: TRBD2; j_call: TRBJ2-7; v_call: TRBV27; clone_size: NA; cdr3_aa: CASSLGTSGRARYEQYF; cdr3_nt: TGTGCCAGCAGTCTCGGGACTAGCGGGAGGGCGCGCTACGAGCAGTACTTC
d_call: TRBD1; j_call: TRBJ1-1; v_call: TRBV29-1; clone_size: NA; cdr3_aa: CSGQGPHHEAFF; cdr3_nt: TGCAGCGGACAGGGGCCCCACCATGAAGCTTTCTTT
d_call: TRBD1; j_call: TRBJ2-7; v_call: TRBV15; clone_size: NA; cdr3_aa: CATSRDRRYEQYF; cdr3_nt: TGTGCCACTTCCCGGGACAGGAGATACGAGCAGTACTTC
d_call: TRBD1; j_call: TRBJ1-1; v_call: TRBV28; clone_size: NA; cdr3_aa: CASRTGGAGTEAFF; cdr3_nt: TGTGCCAGCCGGACAGGGGGCGCCGGAACTGAAGCTTTCTTT
d_call: NA; j_call: TRBJ2-7; v_call: TRBV5-4; clone_size: NA; cdr3_aa: CASSPGGPLPFSYEQYF; cdr3_nt: TGTGCCAGCAGCCCCGGGGGTCCCCTCCCCTTCTCCTACGAGCAGTACTTC
d_call: NA; j_call: TRBJ2-3; v_call: TRBV11-1; clone_size: NA; cdr3_aa: CASSTQGTDTQYF; cdr3_nt: TGTGCCAGCAGCACCCAGGGCACAGATACGCAGTATTTT
d_call: TRBD1; j_call: TRBJ2-3; v_call: TRBV10-3; clone_size: once; cdr3_aa: CAISTVPGQGEGTDTQYF; cdr3_nt: TGTGCCATCAGTACCGTCCCGGGACAGGGCGAGGGCACAGATACGCAGTATTTT
d_call: NA; j_call: TRBJ1-5; v_call: TRBV19; clone_size: NA; cdr3_aa: CASSIGAGFLNQPQHF; cdr3_nt: TGTGCCAGTAGTATAGGGGCAGGGTTTTTGAATCAGCCCCAGCATTTT
d_call: TRBD2; j_call: TRBJ2-2; v_call: TRBV4-1; clone_size: NA; cdr3_aa: CASNRRRGLAGVPNTGELFF; cdr3_nt: TGCGCCAGCAACCGAAGGCGGGGACTAGCGGGGGTCCCGAACACCGGGGAGCTGTTTTTT
d_call: TRBD2; j_call: TRBJ2-2; v_call: TRBV7-9; clone_size: NA; cdr3_aa: CASSLPGLAGERSGELFF; cdr3_nt: TGTGCCAGCAGCTTGCCGGGACTAGCGGGAGAGCGGTCCGGGGAGCTGTTTTTT
d_call: TRBD1; j_call: TRBJ2-7; v_call: TRBV5-4; clone_size: NA; cdr3_aa: CASSSPTGGTYEQYF; cdr3_nt: TGTGCCAGCAGCTCCCCGACAGGGGGCACCTACGAGCAGTACTTC
d_call: NA; j_call: TRBJ1-5; v_call: TRBV7-8; clone_size: NA; cdr3_aa: CASSLVRQSHQPQHF; cdr3_nt: TGTGCCAGCAGCTTAGTCCGACAGTCGCATCAGCCCCAGCATTTT
d_call: TRBD1; j_call: TRBJ2-7; v_call: TRBV6-5; clone_size: NA; cdr3_aa: CASSPRQGAIYEQYF; cdr3_nt: TGTGCCAGCAGTCCGCGACAGGGGGCAATTTACGAGCAGTACTTC
d_call: NA; j_call: TRBJ2-5; v_call: TRBV5-1; clone_size: NA; cdr3_aa: CASASPVGRAGQETQYF; cdr3_nt: TGCGCCAGCGCGAGCCCAGTGGGCCGGGCGGGGCAAGAGACCCAGTACTTC
d_call: NA; j_call: TRBJ1-2; v_call: TRBV27; clone_size: NA; cdr3_aa: CASSFGADYGYTF; cdr3_nt: TGTGCCAGCAGTTTTGGGGCGGACTATGGCTACACCTTC
d_call: TRBD1; j_call: TRBJ2-5; v_call: TRBV6-5; clone_size: NA; cdr3_aa: CASSSPDRGGQETQYF; cdr3_nt: TGTGCCAGCAGTTCCCCCGACAGGGGGGGCCAAGAGACCCAGTACTTC
d_call: NA; j_call: TRBJ1-1; v_call: TRBV15; clone_size: once; cdr3_aa: CATSRGQTGSGTEAFF; cdr3_nt: TGTGCCACCAGCAGAGGGCAAACCGGGTCGGGCACTGAAGCTTTCTTT
d_call: TRBD2; j_call: TRBJ2-3; v_call: TRBV6-5; clone_size: NA; cdr3_aa: CASSPRPATSLTQYF; cdr3_nt: TGTGCCAGCAGCCCCCGGCCGGCGACTAGCCTAACGCAGTATTTT
d_call: NA; j_call: TRBJ1-5; v_call: TRBV28; clone_size: NA; cdr3_aa: CASSPEGDTILRVNQPQHF; cdr3_nt: TGTGCCAGCAGTCCCGAGGGGGACACCATCCTCAGGGTCAATCAGCCCCAGCATTTT
d_call: TRBD2; j_call: TRBJ2-1; v_call: TRBV5-4; clone_size: NA; cdr3_aa: CASSRPGGEADEEQFF; cdr3_nt: TGTGCCAGCAGCCGCCCTGGGGGGGAGGCCGATGAGGAGCAGTTCTTC
d_call: NA; j_call: TRBJ2-4; v_call: TRBV28; clone_size: NA; cdr3_aa: CASRAAGQVFYF; cdr3_nt: TGTGCCAGCAGAGCAGCGGGACAGGTTTTTTACTTC
d_call: TRBD1; j_call: TRBJ1-1; v_call: TRBV5-4; clone_size: NA; cdr3_aa: CASSTPGQGNTEAFF; cdr3_nt: TGTGCCAGCAGCACCCCGGGACAGGGGAACACTGAAGCTTTCTTT
d_call: TRBD1; j_call: TRBJ1-2; v_call: TRBV2; clone_size: NA; cdr3_aa: CASSPQGSGLGYTF; cdr3_nt: TGTGCCAGCAGTCCACAGGGGAGCGGCTTGGGCTACACCTTC
d_call: NA; j_call: TRBJ2-7; v_call: TRBV4-1; clone_size: NA; cdr3_aa: CASSPQGRLANNYEQYF; cdr3_nt: TGCGCCAGCAGCCCGCAAGGGCGGTTAGCGAATAACTACGAGCAGTACTTC